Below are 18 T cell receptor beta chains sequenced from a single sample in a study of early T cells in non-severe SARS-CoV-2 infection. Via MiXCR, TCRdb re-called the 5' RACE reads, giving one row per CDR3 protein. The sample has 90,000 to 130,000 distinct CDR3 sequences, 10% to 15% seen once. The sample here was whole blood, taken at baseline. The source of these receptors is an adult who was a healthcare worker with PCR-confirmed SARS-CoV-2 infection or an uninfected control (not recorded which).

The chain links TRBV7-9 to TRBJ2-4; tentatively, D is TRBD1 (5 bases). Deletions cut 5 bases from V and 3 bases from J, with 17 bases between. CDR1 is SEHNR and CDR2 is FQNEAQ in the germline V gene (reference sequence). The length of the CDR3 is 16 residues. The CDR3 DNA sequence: TGTGCCAGCAGCCCAGGGCTGGCGGTCGGCAAAAACATTCAGTACTTC. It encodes CASSPGLAVGKNIQYF.

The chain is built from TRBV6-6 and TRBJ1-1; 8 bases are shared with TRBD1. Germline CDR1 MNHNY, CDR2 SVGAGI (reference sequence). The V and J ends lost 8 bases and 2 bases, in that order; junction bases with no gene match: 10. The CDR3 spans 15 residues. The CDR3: CASGDRPPPNTEAFF. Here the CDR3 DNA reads TGTGCCAGCGGGGACAGGCCCCCTCCTAACACTGAAGCTTTCTTT.

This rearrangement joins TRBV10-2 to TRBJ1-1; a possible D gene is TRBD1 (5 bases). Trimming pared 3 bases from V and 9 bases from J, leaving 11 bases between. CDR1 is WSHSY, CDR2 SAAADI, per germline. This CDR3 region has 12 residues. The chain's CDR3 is CASSEMQGQAFF. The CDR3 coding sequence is TGCGCCAGCAGTGAAATGCAGGGCCAAGCTTTCTTT.

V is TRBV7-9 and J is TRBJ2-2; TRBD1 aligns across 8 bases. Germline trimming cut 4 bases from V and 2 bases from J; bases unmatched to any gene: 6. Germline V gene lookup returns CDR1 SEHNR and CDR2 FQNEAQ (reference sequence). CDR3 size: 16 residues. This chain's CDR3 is CASSSPQGANTGELFF. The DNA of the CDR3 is TGTGCCAGCAGCTCGCCGCAGGGGGCCAACACCGGGGAGCTGTTTTTT.

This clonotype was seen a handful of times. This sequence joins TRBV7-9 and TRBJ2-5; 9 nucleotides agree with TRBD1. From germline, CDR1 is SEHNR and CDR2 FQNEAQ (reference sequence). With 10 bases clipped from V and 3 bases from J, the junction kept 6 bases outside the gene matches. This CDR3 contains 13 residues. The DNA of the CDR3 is TGTGCCACTTGGACAGGGGCTGAAGAGACCCAGTACTTC. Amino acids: CATWTGAEETQYF.

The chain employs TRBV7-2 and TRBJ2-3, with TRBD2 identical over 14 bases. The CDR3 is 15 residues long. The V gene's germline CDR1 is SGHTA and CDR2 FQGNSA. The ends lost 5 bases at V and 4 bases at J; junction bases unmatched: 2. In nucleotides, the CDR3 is TGTGCCAGCAGCCTGGGACTAGCGGGGGCAGATACGCAGTATTTT. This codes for CASSLGLAGADTQYF.

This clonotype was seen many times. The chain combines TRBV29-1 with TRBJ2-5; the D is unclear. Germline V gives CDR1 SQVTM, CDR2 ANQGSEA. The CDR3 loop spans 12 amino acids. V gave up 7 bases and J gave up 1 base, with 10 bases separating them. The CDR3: CSAPDIQETQYF. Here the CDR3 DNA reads TGCAGCGCGCCGGATATCCAAGAGACCCAGTACTTC.

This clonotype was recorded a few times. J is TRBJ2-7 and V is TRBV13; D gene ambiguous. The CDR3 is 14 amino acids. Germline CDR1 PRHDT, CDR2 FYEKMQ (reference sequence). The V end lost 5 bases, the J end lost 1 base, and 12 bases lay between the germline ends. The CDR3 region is CASSAWERSYEQYF. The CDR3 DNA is TGTGCCAGCAGCGCCTGGGAAAGGTCCTACGAGCAGTACTTC.

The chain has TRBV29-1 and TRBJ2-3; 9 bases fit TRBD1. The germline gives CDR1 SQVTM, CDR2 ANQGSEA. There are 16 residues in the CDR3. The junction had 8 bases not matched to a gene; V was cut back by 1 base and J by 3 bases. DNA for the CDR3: TGCAGCGTTGAAGGCTGGGGGACAGGGATTACAGATACGCAGTATTTT. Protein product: CSVEGWGTGITDTQYF.

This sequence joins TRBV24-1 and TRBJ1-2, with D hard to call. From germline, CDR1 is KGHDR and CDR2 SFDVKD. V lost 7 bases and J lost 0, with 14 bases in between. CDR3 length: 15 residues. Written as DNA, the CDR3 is TGTGCCACCAGCGCCTACAGTGCTACTAACTATGGCTACACCTTC. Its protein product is CATSAYSATNYGYTF.

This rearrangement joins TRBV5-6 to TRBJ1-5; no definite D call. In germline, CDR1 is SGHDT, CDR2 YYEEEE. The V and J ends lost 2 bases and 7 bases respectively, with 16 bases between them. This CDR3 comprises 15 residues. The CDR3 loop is CASSFRWAERQPQHF. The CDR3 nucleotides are TGTGCCAGCAGCTTTAGGTGGGCCGAAAGGCAGCCCCAGCATTTT.

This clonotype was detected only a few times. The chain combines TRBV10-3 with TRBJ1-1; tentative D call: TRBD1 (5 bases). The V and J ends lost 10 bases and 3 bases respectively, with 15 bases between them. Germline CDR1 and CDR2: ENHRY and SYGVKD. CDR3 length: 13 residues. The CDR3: CATQGWEDTEAFF. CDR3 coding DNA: TGTGCCACCCAGGGTTGGGAGGACACTGAAGCTTTCTTT.

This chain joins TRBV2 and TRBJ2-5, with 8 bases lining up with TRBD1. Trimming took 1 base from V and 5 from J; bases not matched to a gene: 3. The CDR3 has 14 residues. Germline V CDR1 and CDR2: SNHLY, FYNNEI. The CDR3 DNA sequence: TGTGCCAGCAGTGAAGTCGGACAGGGTGAGACCCAGTACTTC. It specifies CASSEVGQGETQYF.

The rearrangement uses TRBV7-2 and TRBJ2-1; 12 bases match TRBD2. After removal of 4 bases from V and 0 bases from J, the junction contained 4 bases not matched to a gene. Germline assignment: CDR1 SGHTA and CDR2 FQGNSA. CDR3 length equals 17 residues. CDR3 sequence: CASSSPTSGGSYNEQFF. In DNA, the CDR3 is TGTGCCAGCAGCTCACCGACTAGCGGGGGCTCCTACAATGAGCAGTTCTTC.

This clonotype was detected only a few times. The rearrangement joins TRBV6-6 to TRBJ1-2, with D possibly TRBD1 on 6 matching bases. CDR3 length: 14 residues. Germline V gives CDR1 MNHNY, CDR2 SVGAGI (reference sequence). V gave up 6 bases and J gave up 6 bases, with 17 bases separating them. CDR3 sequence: CASSHPGQKDGYTF. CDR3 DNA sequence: TGTGCCAGCAGCCATCCGGGACAAAAGGATGGCTACACCTTC.

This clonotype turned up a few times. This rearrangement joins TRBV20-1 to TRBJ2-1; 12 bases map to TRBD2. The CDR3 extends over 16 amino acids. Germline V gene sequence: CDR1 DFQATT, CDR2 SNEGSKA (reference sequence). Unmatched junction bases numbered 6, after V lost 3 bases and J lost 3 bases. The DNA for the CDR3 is TGCAGTGCTAGCCTGCTAGCGGGAGGGTACTACAATGAGCAGTTCTTC. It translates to CSASLLAGGYYNEQFF.

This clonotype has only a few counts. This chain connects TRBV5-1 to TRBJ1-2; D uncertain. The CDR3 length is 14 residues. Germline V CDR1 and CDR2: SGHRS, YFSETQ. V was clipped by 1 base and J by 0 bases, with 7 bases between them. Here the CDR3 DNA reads TGCGCCAGCAGCTTGACAGCGCCTAACTATGGCTACACCTTC. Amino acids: CASSLTAPNYGYTF.

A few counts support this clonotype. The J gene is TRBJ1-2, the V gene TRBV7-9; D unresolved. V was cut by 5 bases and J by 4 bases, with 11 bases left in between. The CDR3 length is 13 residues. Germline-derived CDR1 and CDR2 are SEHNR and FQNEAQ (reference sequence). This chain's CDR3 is CASSNQDRYGYTF. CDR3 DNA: TGTGCCAGCAGCAACCAGGACCGCTATGGCTACACCTTC.